A single sample is the source of the 6 T cell receptor beta chains below, sequenced in a study of metastatic and nonmetastatic thyroid tumors (dated by TCRdb to the early 2020s). None of the patients had been given any treatment before thyroid surgery. Libraries were built with PCR. Sequencing used an Illumina HiSeq 4000. TCRdb applied fastp at Q25 and MiXCR to the public reads, then kept only in-frame beta chains. In this sample the table shows roughly 30,000 clones, 15% to 20% of which occur a single time. 4.7% of the sample is taken by the ten largest. Input material: blood. Receptors originate from a female donor with papillary thyroid cancer or a benign thyroid nodule (not recorded which). Some clones in this sample may be carry-over from other donors' samples.

A few counts support this clone. The chain combines TRBV27 with TRBJ1-1; D uncertain. V was trimmed by 8 bases and J by 6 bases, leaving 16 bases between them. The CDR3 spans 13 residues. Germline assignment: CDR1 MNHEY and CDR2 SMNVEV (reference sequence). The CDR3 sequence: CASSRIEGAEAFF. The CDR3 DNA reads TGTGCCAGCTCAAGAATCGAGGGCGCTGAAGCTTTCTTT.

This clone was recorded at least ten times. The CDR3 bases are TGTGCCAGCTCATCCCCAGGGGTCTCTGGAAACACCATATATTTT. Translation gives CASSSPGVSGNTIYF. This sequence joins TRBV18 and TRBJ1-3; TRBD1 might be the D (6 bases). The CDR3 totals 15 residues. Germline V CDR1 and CDR2: KGHSH, LQKENI. V was trimmed by 5 bases and J by 0 bases, leaving 11 bases between them.

The chain couples TRBV7-8 to TRBJ2-7; TRBD2 matches at 9 bases. The CDR3 contains 15 residues. V was clipped by 5 bases and J by 2 bases; unmatched bases: 7. In germline, CDR1 is SGHVS, CDR2 FQNEAQ. The CDR3 here is CASSASAGGTYEQYF. In nucleotides, the CDR3 is TGTGCCAGCAGCGCCTCAGCGGGGGGAACCTACGAGCAGTACTTC.

This clone has a handful of counts. The chain joins TRBV12-3 or TRBV12-4 to TRBJ1-5; D is unclear. The germline V and J ends were trimmed by 2 bases and 2 bases, with 10 bases remaining between them. The CDR3 has 15 residues. The CDR3 DNA is TGTGCCAGCAGTTTAAAAGGTATCGGCAATCAGCCCCAGCATTTT. It translates to CASSLKGIGNQPQHF.

This clone has at least ten counts. The chain joins TRBV10-3 to TRBJ2-3; 8 bases are shared with TRBD1. Trimming removed 9 bases from V and 6 bases from J; junction bases left unmatched: 17. Germline values: CDR1 ENHRY, CDR2 SYGVKD. The CDR3 runs 16 residues. In DNA, the CDR3 is TGTGCCATATCCGGGACAGGTAGGGGATGGTCGGATACGCAGTATTTT. Its protein is CAISGTGRGWSDTQYF.

By share, this clone ranks as medium-sized (0.01 to 0.1%). The rearrangement links TRBV27 to TRBJ1-2; D not certain. V shed 5 bases and J shed 5 bases, with 12 bases lying between them. The CDR3 is 13 residues long. CDR1 is MNHEY and CDR2 is SMNVEV in the germline V gene (reference sequence). The CDR3 loop reads CASSHSVSYGYTF. CDR3 bases: TGTGCCAGCAGTCACAGCGTTAGTTATGGCTACACCTTC.